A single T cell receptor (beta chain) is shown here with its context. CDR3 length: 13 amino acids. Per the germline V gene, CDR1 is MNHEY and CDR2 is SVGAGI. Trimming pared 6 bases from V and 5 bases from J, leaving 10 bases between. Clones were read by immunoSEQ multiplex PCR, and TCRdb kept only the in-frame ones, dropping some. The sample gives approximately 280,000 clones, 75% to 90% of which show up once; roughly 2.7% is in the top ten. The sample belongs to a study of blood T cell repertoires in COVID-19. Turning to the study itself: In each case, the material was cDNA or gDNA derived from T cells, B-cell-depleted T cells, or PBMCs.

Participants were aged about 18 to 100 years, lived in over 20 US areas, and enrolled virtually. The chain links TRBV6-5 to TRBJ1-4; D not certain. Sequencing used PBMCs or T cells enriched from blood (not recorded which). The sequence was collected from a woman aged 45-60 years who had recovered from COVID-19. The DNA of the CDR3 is TGTGCCAGCAGCCTTGTGCGGAATGAAAAACTGTTTTTT. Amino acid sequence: CASSLVRNEKLFF.